The present entry profiles one T cell receptor beta chain with its context. Its antigen is not known. This entry belongs to a study of vaccination and CD4 T cells after COVID-19. An Oncomine TCR Beta short-read assay was used to sequence the DNA from cultured CD4+ T cells. TCRdb independently ran MiXCR on the PCR reads; one entry per CDR3 protein. This sample yields a few thousand distinct CDR3 sequences, of which 68% are seen a single time; more than 25% belongs to the top ten. The treatment: approximately 9-day PBMC culture with coronavirus spike peptide pools or control peptides (ViraFEST assay). Expansion of antigen-specific T cells with peptide pools by ViraFEST preceded sequencing of TCRs. CDR3 length: 14 residues. The ends were cut back, 0 bases at V and 4 bases at J, with 10 bases in the middle. Germline CDR1 reads SGHDT; CDR2 reads YYEEEE.

The sequencing input was CD4+ T cells from blood, cultured in vitro. This TCR was recovered from a human donor who had recovered from COVID-19. The chain is built from TRBV5-6 and TRBJ1-2, with a possible D match to TRBD1 (6 bases). The CDR3 protein is CASSLVGGSYGYTF. DNA for the CDR3: TGTGCCAGCAGCTTGGTAGGGGGAAGCTATGGCTACACCTTC.